The clone carrying this T cell receptor (beta chain) was seen more than once but under ten times. PCR was performed a second time for about 7 to 11 cycles using a sample-barcoded 5' primer and a J-beta primer mix. MiXCR, run by TCRdb on the 5' RACE reads, gives a single entry per CDR3 protein. This sample has 1,100,000 or so distinct CDR3 sequences, with over 35% found just once. This sample was included in a study of blood T cells in healthy people across ages. Germline CDR1 is MNHNY and CDR2 is SVGAGI (reference sequence). Trimming cost V 2 bases and J 5 bases, with 15 bases left between them. The CDR3 consists of 15 residues.

The origin of this receptor is a woman aged 60 to 75 in good health. The chain uses TRBV6-6 and TRBJ2-5, with D maybe TRBD1 (7 bases). Sequencing was carried out using blood. The CDR3 DNA sequence: TGTGCCAGCAGTTACACCCAGGGGGGCAGGGAGACCCAGTACTTC. As protein: CASSYTQGGRETQYF.